The 15 T cell receptor beta chains below come from one sample, sequenced in a study of patients and donors after allogeneic stem cell transplantation. MiXCR was run by TCRdb on the RT-PCR reads, yielding one entry per CDR3 protein. The sample shows around 160,000 distinct CDR3 sequences, 30% of them seen only once. The sequenced material came from blood, either unsorted or a sorted T cell fraction (not recorded which). Receptor source: a human donor who was either an allogeneic HSCT recipient or a stem cell or donor lymphocyte infusion donor (not recorded which). It is not recorded whose cells these are; they may come from a transplant donor.

CDR3 bases: TGTGCCAGCTCACCATTCGACGCTGGCACTGAAGCTTTCTTT. Residues: CASSPFDAGTEAFF. The gene calls are TRBV18 and TRBJ1-1; no clear D gene. The ends were cut back, 2 bases at V and 4 bases at J, with 11 bases in the middle. Germline V lookup: CDR1 KGHSH, CDR2 LQKENI. CDR3 length equals 14 residues.

The CDR3 is CSAATSFNEQFF. The CDR3 nucleotides read TGCAGTGCGGCGACTAGCTTCAATGAGCAGTTCTTC. The chain combines TRBV20-1 with TRBJ2-1, with 7 bases identical to TRBD2. CDR1 is DFQATT, CDR2 SNEGSKA, per germline (reference sequence). Trimming at V came to 6 bases and at J to 6 bases, leaving 5 bases not matched to a gene. This CDR3 contains 12 residues.

This clonotype was counted a few times. The chain carries TRBV7-9 and TRBJ2-5, with 7 bases identical to TRBD1. V shed 1 base, J shed 5 bases, and the junction held 4 bases outside the gene matches. The CDR3 spans 14 residues. Germline V lookup: CDR1 SEHNR, CDR2 FQNEAQ (reference sequence). The CDR3 nucleotides read TGTGCCAGCAGCTTAGAGACAGGGTTGGAGACCCAGTACTTC. Translating gives CASSLETGLETQYF.

This clonotype was detected a few times. The chain recombines TRBV15 with TRBJ1-4, with 10 bases aligning to TRBD1. The trim removed 2 bases at V and 10 bases at J, leaving 7 bases unmatched. There are 15 residues in the CDR3. Germline CDR1 reads LNHNV; CDR2 reads YYDKDF (reference sequence). The CDR3: CATSRSRTGGLKLFF. The CDR3 bases are TGTGCCACCAGCAGATCCCGGACAGGGGGACTAAAACTGTTTTTT.

The V call is TRBV2, the J call TRBJ2-1, with D unresolved. There are 15 residues in the CDR3. Germline V gives CDR1 SNHLY, CDR2 FYNNEI. V dropped 3 bases and J dropped 2 bases, with 11 bases sitting between them. Here the CDR3 reads CASSDPGAPYNEQFF. The DNA of the CDR3 is TGTGCCAGCAGTGATCCGGGCGCTCCCTACAATGAGCAGTTCTTC.

The rearrangement uses TRBV7-9 and TRBJ1-3; D not resolved. The germline V gene encodes CDR1 SEHNR and CDR2 FQNEAQ (reference sequence). V lost 0 bases and J 7 bases, leaving 10 bases between the germline ends. The CDR3 has 14 amino acids. The CDR3 is CASSLAGGFNTIYF. In DNA, the CDR3 is TGTGCCAGCAGCTTAGCAGGCGGGTTCAACACCATATATTTT.

The CDR3 DNA reads as TGTGCCACCAGTGATTTAAAGGTCAATGAGCAGTTCTTC. Amino acid sequence: CATSDLKVNEQFF. V and J are TRBV24-1 and TRBJ2-1, with D hard to call. Trimming cost V 1 base and J 6 bases, with 6 bases left between them. CDR1 is KGHDR and CDR2 is SFDVKD in the germline V gene. CDR3 length: 13 amino acids.

This clonotype showed up just a few times. The CDR3 is CASSSPGLAGEQYF. In nucleotides, the CDR3 is TGTGCCAGCAGTTCCCCGGGCCTAGCGGGAGAGCAGTACTTC. The rearrangement links TRBV28 to TRBJ2-7; 9 bases align to TRBD2. CDR3 size: 14 residues. Germline trimming cut 4 bases from V and 7 bases from J; bases unmatched to any gene: 8. From germline, CDR1 is MDHEN and CDR2 SYDVKM.

This clonotype was found a few times. V and J are TRBV24-1 and TRBJ2-1; 14 nucleotides line up with TRBD2. CDR1 and CDR2 from the germline V gene are KGHDR and SFDVKD. The CDR3 runs 17 residues. J gave up 7 bases and V 3 bases, and 7 bases lay outside the gene matches. The CDR3 DNA reads TGTGCCACCAGTGATCCCGGGACTAGCGGGGGCCGGAATGAGCAGTTCTTC. Translation: CATSDPGTSGGRNEQFF.

This clonotype was seen only a few times. V gene TRBV20-1 combines with J gene TRBJ2-7; perhaps TRBD2 as D (6 bases). In germline, CDR1 is DFQATT, CDR2 SNEGSKA (reference sequence). This CDR3 has 15 amino acids. V shed 6 bases and J shed 0 bases, with 18 bases lying between them. The chain's CDR3 is CSAGEVGVPSYEQYF. CDR3 sequence (DNA): TGCAGTGCGGGGGAGGTAGGGGTTCCCTCCTACGAGCAGTACTTC.

V and J are TRBV20-1 and TRBJ2-7; D possibly matches TRBD1 or TRBD2 (5 bases each). The CDR3 length is 12 residues. Germline CDR1 reads DFQATT; CDR2 reads SNEGSKA (reference sequence). With 6 bases removed from V and 7 bases from J, the gap between germline ends came to 16 bases. The CDR3 here is CSAPQGPGEQYF. In DNA, the CDR3 is TGCAGTGCCCCGCAGGGCCCGGGGGAGCAGTACTTC.

The chain couples TRBV18 to TRBJ1-2; D is ambiguous. V lost 3 bases and J lost 8, with 19 bases in between. This CDR3 region has 15 residues. CDR1 and CDR2 (germline): KGHSH, LQKENI. The CDR3 loop reads CASSPGTIALRGYTF. CDR3 bases: TGTGCCAGCTCACCTGGAACGATCGCCCTCCGGGGCTACACCTTC.

The J gene is TRBJ2-7, the V gene TRBV20-1; D tentatively reads TRBD1 or TRBD2 (6 bases each). The CDR3 is made up of 13 amino acids. The germline V gene has CDR1 DFQATT and CDR2 SNEGSKA (reference sequence). In DNA form, the CDR3 reads TGCAGGGCTGGGGGCGGGGCCGCCTACGAGCAGTACTTC. It encodes CRAGGGAAYEQYF.

This clonotype was detected a few times. The V call is TRBV4-3, the J call TRBJ2-7, with 14 nucleotides matching TRBD2. The CDR3 sequence is 15 residues long. Per the germline V gene, CDR1 is LGHNA and CDR2 is YSLEER. Losses at the gene ends were 4 bases for V and 5 bases for J; bases not matched to a gene: 4. CDR3 bases: TGCGCCAGCAGCCGAGGACTAGCGGGAGGAGACGAGCAGTACTTC. It specifies CASSRGLAGGDEQYF.

The chain carries TRBV12-3 or TRBV12-4 and TRBJ2-1; the match to TRBD1 covers 8 bases. The CDR3 extends over 14 amino acids. With 8 bases clipped from V and 3 bases from J, the junction kept 6 bases outside the gene matches. CDR3 residues: CASEDGQGYNEQFF. As DNA, the CDR3 is TGTGCCAGCGAAGACGGACAGGGCTACAATGAGCAGTTCTTC.